Presented here are 26 T cell receptor beta chains from one specimen sequenced in a study of T cell changes during pregnancy in multiple sclerosis. The repertoire was sequenced with immunoSEQ multiplex PCR; TCRdb's copy has only in-frame clones and lacks some. The profile shows tens of thousands of clones, about 92% of them singletons. This specimen was CD4+ T cells from peripheral blood mononuclear cells, taken in the third trimester of pregnancy. The receptors shown here come from a female donor with multiple sclerosis, enrolled in a pregnancy study.

V is TRBV5-4 and J is TRBJ1-1, with no clear D. The CDR3 totals 13 residues. From germline, CDR1 is SGHNT and CDR2 YYREEE (reference sequence). V was cut by 1 base and J by 3 bases, with 7 bases left in between. CDR3 protein: CASSLRGYTEAFF. In DNA, the CDR3 is TGTGCCAGCAGCTTGCGGGGTTACACTGAAGCTTTCTTT.

The J gene is TRBJ2-3, the V gene TRBV7-3; D is undetermined. The germline CDR1 and CDR2 sequences are SGHTA and FQGTGA. The CDR3 runs 14 residues. The V end was cut by 0 bases, the J end by 1 base, with 5 bases between. The CDR3 loop reads CASSLTRRTDTQYF. CDR3 bases: TGTGCCAGCAGCTTAACCCGTCGCACAGATACGCAGTATTTT.

V is TRBV4-3 and J is TRBJ1-4, with D maybe TRBD1 (6 bases). This CDR3 has 17 residues. CDR1 and CDR2 from the germline V gene are LGHNA and YSLEER. Deletions cut 3 bases from V and 3 bases from J, with 17 bases between. The CDR3 here is CASSQAGARAANEKLFF. CDR3 sequence (DNA): TGCGCCAGCAGCCAGGCAGGGGCCAGGGCGGCTAATGAAAAACTGTTTTTT.

The V call is TRBV7-3, the J call TRBJ2-2; D uncertain. The germline V gene encodes CDR1 SGHTA and CDR2 FQGTGA. This CDR3 region has 12 residues. V lost 3 bases and J 5 bases, leaving 4 bases between the germline ends. The DNA for the CDR3 is TGTGCCAGCAGCTTCTTGACCGGGGAGCTGTTTTTT. As protein: CASSFLTGELFF.

This chain uses TRBV7-2 with TRBJ2-2, with a tentative D call TRBD1 (6 bases). Trimming shortened V by 1 base and J by 6 bases, and 12 bases separated the two germline ends. The germline V gene encodes CDR1 SGHTA and CDR2 FQGNSA. The CDR3 spans 15 residues. The CDR3: CASSLGFRGAGELFF. CDR3 nucleotides: TGTGCCAGCAGCTTAGGGTTCAGGGGCGCCGGGGAGCTGTTTTTT.

This rearrangement joins TRBV7-2 to TRBJ1-1; no definite D call. With 1 base removed from V and 1 base from J, the gap between germline ends came to 10 bases. Germline lookup yields CDR1 SGHTA and CDR2 FQGNSA. The CDR3 extends over 15 amino acids. The CDR3 loop is CASSLVRAGNTEAFF. As DNA, the CDR3 is TGTGCCAGCAGCTTAGTTCGGGCGGGGAACACTGAAGCTTTCTTT.

J is TRBJ2-7 and V is TRBV11-2, with D possibly TRBD1 on 5 matching bases. Trimming took off 4 bases at V and 0 bases at J, with 10 bases between the two ends. This CDR3 is 14 amino acids long. Germline loops: CDR1 SGHAT, CDR2 FQNNGV. CDR3 region: CASSSDMSSYEQYF. CDR3 sequence (DNA): TGTGCCAGCAGCTCGGACATGAGCTCCTACGAGCAGTACTTC.

The rearrangement links TRBV6-4 to TRBJ2-7; 8 nucleotides align to TRBD2. V shed 9 bases and J 6 bases; nucleotides not matched to a gene: 16. The CDR3 runs 15 residues. CDR1 and CDR2 (germline): MRHNA, SNTAGT. CDR3 sequence (DNA): TGTGCCAGGGCGGGGGGAGCGCCTACTAGTTGCGAGCAGTACTTC. This sequence encodes CARAGGAPTSCEQYF.

The chain links TRBV6-5 to TRBJ1-1; no clear D gene. Trimming pared 0 bases from V and 3 bases from J, leaving 11 bases between. The CDR3 runs to 15 residues. CDR1 is MNHEY, CDR2 SVGAGI, per germline. CDR3 in amino acids: CASSYSDGEYTEAFF. The CDR3 coding sequence is TGTGCCAGCAGTTACTCGGACGGGGAGTACACTGAAGCTTTCTTT.

CDR3 DNA sequence: TGTGCCAGCAGCTTAGTTCCACAGGCCTACGAGCAGTACTTC. It is translated as CASSLVPQAYEQYF. This chain connects TRBV11-2 to TRBJ2-7, with D possibly matching TRBD1 (5 bases). The CDR3 is 14 residues long. The V and J ends lost 1 base and 2 bases respectively, with 9 bases between them. Germline values: CDR1 SGHAT, CDR2 FQNNGV.

V is TRBV4-1 and J is TRBJ2-1; the match to TRBD1 covers 7 bases. V dropped 4 bases and J dropped 4; count of bases not matched to a gene: 7. Germline V CDR1 and CDR2: MGHRA, YSYEKL. CDR3 size: 15 residues. The CDR3 DNA follows: TGCGCCAGCAGCCGCGGACAGGCGGCTTACAATGAGCAGTTCTTC. Translation gives CASSRGQAAYNEQFF.

This chain connects TRBV11-3 to TRBJ2-1; perhaps TRBD1 as D (5 bases). Germline lookup yields CDR1 SGHNT and CDR2 YENEEA. This CDR3 is 14 amino acids long. Trimming cost V 1 base and J 7 bases, with 11 bases left between them. The CDR3 here is CASSLGGPQNEQFF. CDR3 DNA: TGTGCCAGCAGCTTAGGGGGCCCCCAAAATGAGCAGTTCTTC. Supplemented by reference TRBV11-3 and TRBJ2-1, the full variable domain reads EAGVVQSPRYKIIEKKQPVAFWCNPISGHNTLYWYLQNLGQGPELLIRYENEEAVDDSQLPKDRFSAERLKGVDSTLKIQPAELGDSAVYLCASSLGGPQNEQFFGPGTRLTVL.

This clone was detected a few times. The gene calls are TRBV30 and TRBJ1-1; maybe TRBD1 (5 bases). The CDR3 is 13 residues long. Per the germline V gene, CDR1 is GTSNPN and CDR2 is SVGIG (reference sequence). Trimming removed 3 bases from V and 3 bases from J, with 11 bases in between. This CDR3 is CAWRKGSDTEAFF. CDR3 DNA sequence: TGTGCCTGGAGGAAGGGGTCCGACACTGAAGCTTTCTTT.

This clone showed up just a few times. This CDR3 reads CSVQTGERAFF. DNA for the CDR3: TGCAGCGTACAGACAGGGGAACGGGCTTTCTTT. V and J are TRBV29-1 and TRBJ1-1; 8 bases map to TRBD1. Germline CDR1 SQVTM, CDR2 ANQGSEA. CDR3 length: 11 amino acids. Trimming removed 6 bases from V and 11 bases from J; junction bases left unmatched: 8.

The chain couples TRBV6-5 to TRBJ2-3; no definite D call. Between the trimmed V and J ends, which lost 7 bases and 3 bases, there was a span of 11 bases. In germline, CDR1 is MNHEY, CDR2 SVGAGI. This CDR3 has 13 amino acids. DNA for the CDR3: TGTGCCAGCACCGAGCCGAAGACAGATACGCAGTATTTT. It is translated as CASTEPKTDTQYF.

The chain is built from TRBV6-1 and TRBJ1-5; D not resolved. The length of the CDR3 is 15 residues. Germline V gene lookup returns CDR1 MNHNS and CDR2 SASEGT. V was cut by 2 bases and J by 7 bases, with 15 bases left in between. The CDR3 DNA reads TGTGCCAGCAGTGAAAATTCGGCAGGCGGGCAGCCCCAGCATTTT. The encoded protein is CASSENSAGGQPQHF.

CDR3 protein: CASSSPRTGGTDTQYF. DNA for the CDR3: TGTGCCAGCAGCTCCCCCCGGACAGGGGGCACAGATACGCAGTATTTT. This chain joins TRBV7-2 and TRBJ2-3, with TRBD1 matching 9 bases. Germline V gives CDR1 SGHTA, CDR2 FQGNSA. Trimming cost V 4 bases and J 1 base; bases outside gene matches: 6. The CDR3 totals 16 residues.

This CDR3 reads CASSYGAAGETQYF. The CDR3, as DNA: TGTGCCAGCAGTTACGGGGCCGCCGGCGAGACCCAGTACTTC. This chain connects TRBV6-5 to TRBJ2-5; possible D gene TRBD1, 5 bases. CDR3 length: 14 residues. The germline V gene has CDR1 MNHEY and CDR2 SVGAGI. Trimming removed 2 bases at V and 5 bases at J, with 12 bases between.

V and J are TRBV19 and TRBJ1-2; 8 nucleotides agree with TRBD1. The CDR3 consists of 16 residues. The ends lost 7 bases at V and 4 bases at J; junction bases unmatched: 14. Germline CDR1 and CDR2: LNHDA and SQIVND (reference sequence). The CDR3 spells CASTPQGQGAGYGYTF. Written as DNA, the CDR3 is TGTGCCAGTACCCCCCAGGGGCAGGGGGCAGGCTATGGCTACACCTTC.

This clone was picked up one time. This rearrangement joins TRBV15 to TRBJ1-6; 12 nucleotides match TRBD1. The CDR3 covers 17 residues. Looked up from germline, CDR1 is LNHNV and CDR2 is YYDKDF (reference sequence). V lost 1 base, J lost 7 bases, and 5 bases stayed unmatched. CDR3 nucleotide sequence: TGTGCCACCAGCAGAGGGGGACAGGGGGCGCGAAATTCACCCCTCCACTTT. Residues: CATSRGGQGARNSPLHF.

The chain uses TRBV19 and TRBJ1-2; tentative D call: TRBD1 (5 bases). This CDR3 has 13 residues. Germline CDR1 is LNHDA and CDR2 is SQIVND (reference sequence). The V end lost 6 bases, the J end lost 3 bases, and 11 bases lay between the germline ends. CDR3 protein: CASRDIVDYGYTF. The CDR3 bases are TGTGCCAGTAGGGACATCGTCGACTATGGCTACACCTTC.

The chain couples TRBV7-2 to TRBJ1-1, with no clear D. The germline V and J ends were trimmed by 4 bases and 1 base, with 7 bases remaining between them. In germline, CDR1 is SGHTA, CDR2 FQGNSA. There are 13 residues in the CDR3. The CDR3 is CASSYPTNTEAFF. CDR3 coding DNA: TGTGCCAGCAGCTACCCTACGAACACTGAAGCTTTCTTT.

The chain joins TRBV19 to TRBJ1-1, with D tentatively TRBD1 (6 bases). The length of the CDR3 is 14 residues. Germline CDR1 LNHDA, CDR2 SQIVND (reference sequence). V gave up 5 bases and J gave up 4 bases, with 14 bases separating them. The CDR3 coding sequence is TGTGCCAGTAGTGCACAGGGTATGGGCACTGAAGCTTTCTTT. The encoded protein is CASSAQGMGTEAFF.

Only one count was recorded for this clone. The rearrangement uses TRBV19 and TRBJ1-2; TRBD1 aligns across 10 bases. V was clipped by 4 bases and J by 7 bases; unmatched bases: 6. CDR3 length: 14 residues. Germline values: CDR1 LNHDA, CDR2 SQIVND (reference sequence). CDR3 sequence reads: CASSTTGGGGGYTF. CDR3 DNA sequence: TGTGCCAGTAGTACGACAGGGGGCGGAGGTGGCTACACCTTC.

V gene TRBV28 combines with J gene TRBJ1-2, with TRBD1 matching 7 bases. Germline V gene data show CDR1 as MDHEN and CDR2 as SYDVKM. V was clipped by 5 bases and J by 3 bases; unmatched bases: 6. The CDR3 length is 14 residues. DNA for the CDR3: TGTGCCAGCAGTCAAAGGGGGCGCGACTATGGCTACACCTTC. Translated, it gives CASSQRGRDYGYTF.

The rearrangement joins TRBV10-3 to TRBJ2-1, with a weak D call TRBD1 (8 bases). The CDR3 covers 17 residues. Germline CDR1 is ENHRY and CDR2 is SYGVKD. Trimming took 7 bases from V and 3 from J, leaving 22 bases between them. The CDR3 reads CAIKGQVAGVNYNEQFF. The DNA of the CDR3 is TGTGCCATCAAGGGACAGGTCGCGGGGGTAAACTACAATGAGCAGTTCTTC.